A selection of T cell receptor beta chains follows, all from one sample in a study of shared clonotypes between healthy human individuals. Produced via immunoSEQ multiplex PCR; TCRdb's table is partial and in-frame only. The repertoire holds 2 million to 2.5 million clones, with under 97% as singletons. Source material: naive CD4+ T cells sorted from blood. The receptors originated from a man between 18 and 29 years old in good health. Each CDR3 is given with its conserved first and last residue. A D gene is named only where the DNA matches it firmly. A clone size is listed for some rows: how often the clone was seen (once, few, many), or a class if it is expanded.

abundance: NA; v_gene: TRBV27; j_gene: TRBJ1-1; d_gene: TRBD1; CDR3aa: CASSPTGVANTEAFF; CDR3nt: TGTGCCAGCAGTCCGACAGGGGTTGCGAACACTGAAGCTTTCTTT
abundance: NA; v_gene: TRBV28; j_gene: TRBJ2-7; d_gene: TRBD1; CDR3aa: CASRPPGQGYEQYF; CDR3nt: TGTGCCAGCAGGCCCCCGGGACAGGGTTACGAGCAGTACTTC
abundance: NA; v_gene: TRBV20-1; j_gene: TRBJ1-6; d_gene: NA; CDR3aa: CSAGGSAALHF; CDR3nt: TGCAGTGCCGGGGGCAGCGCAGCCCTCCACTTT
abundance: few; v_gene: TRBV30; j_gene: TRBJ2-3; d_gene: NA; CDR3aa: CAWSVPPDTQYF; CDR3nt: TGTGCCTGGAGTGTACCCCCAGATACGCAGTATTTT
abundance: NA; v_gene: TRBV18; j_gene: TRBJ2-7; d_gene: NA; CDR3aa: CASSPGSQREQYF; CDR3nt: TGTGCCAGCTCACCCGGGTCTCAAAGGGAGCAGTACTTC
abundance: NA; v_gene: TRBV29-1; j_gene: TRBJ1-2; d_gene: NA; CDR3aa: CSVSGVTPDYGYTF; CDR3nt: TGCAGCGTCTCAGGGGTGACACCAGACTATGGCTACACCTTC
abundance: few; v_gene: TRBV5-4; j_gene: TRBJ1-6; d_gene: NA; CDR3aa: CASSSYVGNSPLHF; CDR3nt: TGTGCCAGCAGCTCCTACGTCGGGAATTCACCCCTCCACTTT
abundance: NA; v_gene: TRBV6-5; j_gene: TRBJ2-7; d_gene: NA; CDR3aa: CASSYANRPYEQYF; CDR3nt: TGTGCCAGCAGTTACGCGAACAGGCCCTACGAGCAGTACTTC
abundance: NA; v_gene: TRBV6-5; j_gene: TRBJ2-7; d_gene: TRBD2; CDR3aa: CASILGGGRSYEQYF; CDR3nt: TGTGCCAGCATCCTGGGGGGCGGGAGGTCCTACGAGCAGTACTTC
abundance: NA; v_gene: TRBV6-6; j_gene: TRBJ2-5; d_gene: NA; CDR3aa: CASGRGHQETQYF; CDR3nt: TGTGCCAGCGGGAGGGGGCACCAAGAGACCCAGTACTTC
abundance: NA; v_gene: TRBV13; j_gene: TRBJ1-4; d_gene: NA; CDR3aa: CASSSAAGGLMGEKLFF; CDR3nt: TGTGCCAGCAGCTCAGCGGCCGGGGGTCTAATGGGTGAAAAACTGTTTTTT
abundance: NA; v_gene: TRBV29-1; j_gene: TRBJ1-1; d_gene: NA; CDR3aa: CSVEQGLNTEAFF; CDR3nt: TGCAGCGTTGAGCAGGGGTTGAACACTGAAGCTTTCTTT
abundance: NA; v_gene: TRBV5-6; j_gene: TRBJ2-5; d_gene: TRBD2; CDR3aa: CASSLRGGARSETQYF; CDR3nt: TGTGCCAGCAGCTTGCGGGGAGGGGCGCGCAGTGAGACCCAGTACTTC
abundance: NA; v_gene: TRBV2; j_gene: TRBJ1-2; d_gene: TRBD1; CDR3aa: CASRGDSYYGYTF; CDR3nt: TGTGCCAGCAGGGGGGACAGCTACTATGGCTACACCTTC
abundance: NA; v_gene: TRBV6-5; j_gene: TRBJ1-5; d_gene: NA; CDR3aa: CASRYRDGNNQPQHF; CDR3nt: TGTGCCAGCAGGTACCGGGACGGAAACAATCAGCCCCAGCATTTT
abundance: NA; v_gene: TRBV11-2; j_gene: TRBJ2-4; d_gene: TRBD1; CDR3aa: CASSLVGQSFKNIQYF; CDR3nt: TGTGCCAGCAGCTTAGTGGGACAGAGCTTCAAAAACATTCAGTACTTC
abundance: NA; v_gene: TRBV5-5; j_gene: TRBJ2-7; d_gene: TRBD1; CDR3aa: CASSWGQGPSEQYF; CDR3nt: TGTGCCAGCAGCTGGGGACAGGGTCCGTCCGAGCAGTACTTC
abundance: NA; v_gene: TRBV18; j_gene: TRBJ1-2; d_gene: NA; CDR3aa: CASSRNEDISYGYTF; CDR3nt: TGTGCCAGCTCACGGAACGAGGACATAAGCTATGGCTACACCTTC
abundance: NA; v_gene: TRBV18; j_gene: TRBJ2-1; d_gene: NA; CDR3aa: CASSPISGPSNEQFF; CDR3nt: TGTGCCAGCTCCCCCATCTCAGGGCCCTCCAATGAGCAGTTCTTC
abundance: NA; v_gene: TRBV7-2; j_gene: TRBJ2-5; d_gene: TRBD1; CDR3aa: CASSFRTGQETQYF; CDR3nt: TGTGCCAGCAGCTTTCGGACAGGGCAAGAGACCCAGTACTTC
abundance: NA; v_gene: TRBV11-2; j_gene: TRBJ1-4; d_gene: NA; CDR3aa: CASRAGYNEKLFF; CDR3nt: TGTGCCAGCAGGGCAGGTTATAATGAAAAACTGTTTTTT
abundance: NA; v_gene: TRBV6-6; j_gene: TRBJ1-1; d_gene: NA; CDR3aa: CASSDGKGLNLGAFF; CDR3nt: TGTGCCAGCAGTGACGGAAAGGGATTGAACCTTGGGGCTTTCTTT
abundance: NA; v_gene: TRBV19; j_gene: TRBJ2-3; d_gene: NA; CDR3aa: CASSYMNPPPTDTQYF; CDR3nt: TGTGCCAGTAGTTACATGAATCCCCCACCGACAGATACGCAGTATTTT
abundance: NA; v_gene: TRBV30; j_gene: TRBJ2-3; d_gene: NA; CDR3aa: CAWRGSTDTQYF; CDR3nt: TGTGCCTGGAGGGGAAGCACAGATACGCAGTATTTT
abundance: NA; v_gene: TRBV5-1; j_gene: TRBJ2-7; d_gene: NA; CDR3aa: CASSVDTAYEQYF; CDR3nt: TGCGCCAGCAGCGTAGACACAGCCTACGAGCAGTACTTC
abundance: NA; v_gene: TRBV7-9; j_gene: TRBJ1-2; d_gene: TRBD1; CDR3aa: CASSPWDRRYYGYTF; CDR3nt: TGTGCCAGCAGCCCATGGGACAGGCGATACTATGGCTACACCTTC
abundance: NA; v_gene: TRBV10-3; j_gene: TRBJ2-7; d_gene: NA; CDR3aa: CAISANRESYEQYF; CDR3nt: TGTGCCATCAGTGCCAACAGGGAGTCCTACGAGCAGTACTTC
abundance: NA; v_gene: TRBV4-1; j_gene: TRBJ2-4; d_gene: TRBD2; CDR3aa: CASSPGLAGGRDKNIQYF; CDR3nt: TGCGCCAGCAGCCCCGGACTAGCGGGGGGGCGCGACAAAAACATTCAGTACTTC
abundance: NA; v_gene: TRBV7-8; j_gene: TRBJ1-2; d_gene: TRBD1; CDR3aa: CASSPRDSNYGYTF; CDR3nt: TGTGCCAGCAGCCCGCGGGACAGCAACTATGGCTACACCTTC
abundance: NA; v_gene: TRBV19; j_gene: TRBJ2-7; d_gene: TRBD1; CDR3aa: CASSITGGDLRGQYF; CDR3nt: TGTGCCAGTAGTATCACAGGGGGCGACTTACGTGGGCAGTACTTC
abundance: NA; v_gene: TRBV21-1; j_gene: TRBJ2-5; d_gene: NA; CDR3aa: CASSGTTQETQYF; CDR3nt: TGTGCCAGCAGCGGGACTACCCAAGAGACCCAGTACTTC
abundance: NA; v_gene: TRBV6-6; j_gene: TRBJ1-1; d_gene: NA; CDR3aa: CASSYHRTDMNTEAFF; CDR3nt: TGTGCCAGCAGTTACCATAGGACAGATATGAACACTGAAGCTTTCTTT
abundance: NA; v_gene: TRBV30; j_gene: TRBJ2-2; d_gene: NA; CDR3aa: CAWTRSTRAGGELFF; CDR3nt: TGTGCCTGGACCCGTAGCACGAGGGCGGGCGGGGAGCTGTTTTTT
abundance: NA; v_gene: TRBV27; j_gene: TRBJ2-4; d_gene: NA; CDR3aa: CASSLRGVGSKNIQYF; CDR3nt: TGTGCCAGCAGTTTACGAGGGGTAGGGAGCAAAAACATTCAGTACTTC
abundance: NA; v_gene: TRBV19; j_gene: TRBJ2-7; d_gene: TRBD2; CDR3aa: CASSMGSSGRYEQYF; CDR3nt: TGTGCCAGTAGTATGGGGTCTAGCGGGCGCTACGAGCAGTACTTC
abundance: NA; v_gene: TRBV9; j_gene: TRBJ2-7; d_gene: NA; CDR3aa: CASSPSATSSEQYF; CDR3nt: TGTGCCAGCAGCCCCTCGGCCACCTCCAGCGAGCAGTACTTC
abundance: NA; v_gene: TRBV6-4; j_gene: TRBJ1-2; d_gene: NA; CDR3aa: CASSDGRIGGYTF; CDR3nt: TGTGCCAGCAGTGACGGACGAATTGGTGGCTACACCTTC
abundance: NA; v_gene: TRBV18; j_gene: TRBJ2-4; d_gene: NA; CDR3aa: CASSPMGAGIQYF; CDR3nt: TGTGCCAGCTCACCAATGGGGGCAGGCATTCAGTACTTC
abundance: NA; v_gene: TRBV11-3; j_gene: TRBJ2-3; d_gene: NA; CDR3aa: CASSLLGQSTDTQYF; CDR3nt: TGTGCCAGCAGCTTATTAGGTCAGTCCACAGATACGCAGTATTTT
abundance: NA; v_gene: TRBV5-1; j_gene: TRBJ1-1; d_gene: NA; CDR3aa: CASSLAGGSNTEAFF; CDR3nt: TGCGCCAGCAGCTTGGCTGGGGGATCGAACACTGAAGCTTTCTTT
abundance: NA; v_gene: TRBV4-1; j_gene: TRBJ2-7; d_gene: TRBD1; CDR3aa: CASSQGQSSYEQYF; CDR3nt: TGCGCCAGCAGCCAGGGACAGAGCTCCTACGAGCAGTACTTC
abundance: few; v_gene: TRBV5-6; j_gene: TRBJ1-2; d_gene: NA; CDR3aa: CASSLAGYGYTF; CDR3nt: TGTGCCAGCAGCTTGGCAGGGTATGGCTACACCTTC
abundance: few; v_gene: TRBV7-2; j_gene: TRBJ1-6; d_gene: NA; CDR3aa: CASSFNSPLHF; CDR3nt: TGTGCCAGCAGCTTTAATTCACCCCTCCACTTT
abundance: once; v_gene: TRBV29-1; j_gene: TRBJ2-5; d_gene: TRBD2; CDR3aa: CSVTGLAGSETQYF; CDR3nt: TGCAGCGTCACGGGACTAGCGGGGTCGGAGACCCAGTACTTC
abundance: NA; v_gene: TRBV5-4; j_gene: TRBJ2-1; d_gene: NA; CDR3aa: CASSFSGGAFGNEQFF; CDR3nt: TGTGCCAGCAGCTTCAGTGGGGGGGCCTTTGGGAATGAGCAGTTCTTC
abundance: NA; v_gene: TRBV27; j_gene: TRBJ1-5; d_gene: NA; CDR3aa: CASSLLGTGNQPQHF; CDR3nt: TGTGCCAGCAGTTTATTAGGTACTGGCAATCAGCCCCAGCATTTT
abundance: NA; v_gene: TRBV19; j_gene: TRBJ1-2; d_gene: NA; CDR3aa: CASSRGGIYGYTF; CDR3nt: TGTGCCAGTAGCAGGGGCGGTATCTATGGCTACACCTTC
abundance: NA; v_gene: TRBV6-5; j_gene: TRBJ2-7; d_gene: NA; CDR3aa: CASSYLLSYEQYF; CDR3nt: TGTGCCAGCAGTTACTTACTCTCCTACGAGCAGTACTTC
abundance: NA; v_gene: TRBV5-1; j_gene: TRBJ2-5; d_gene: NA; CDR3aa: CASSLGLLETQYF; CDR3nt: TGCGCCAGCAGCTTGGGGCTTTTGGAGACCCAGTACTTC
abundance: NA; v_gene: TRBV28; j_gene: TRBJ2-7; d_gene: NA; CDR3aa: CASSHRPIFYEQYF; CDR3nt: TGTGCCAGCAGTCACCGCCCCATATTTTACGAGCAGTACTTC
abundance: NA; v_gene: TRBV9; j_gene: TRBJ2-3; d_gene: NA; CDR3aa: CASSALKSHTDTQYF; CDR3nt: TGTGCCAGCAGCGCGCTGAAGTCCCACACAGATACGCAGTATTTT
abundance: NA; v_gene: TRBV4-1; j_gene: TRBJ1-6; d_gene: NA; CDR3aa: CASSQVEHDNSPLHF; CDR3nt: TGCGCCAGCAGCCAAGTGGAACACGATAATTCACCCCTCCACTTT